The 17 T cell receptor beta chains below were found in one sample sequenced in a study of blood T cell repertoires in COVID-19. Sequenced by immunoSEQ multiplex PCR; TCRdb stores in-frame clones only, minus some. The data show 150,000 to 250,000 clones, 84% seen once. Sequencing was carried out using PBMCs or T cells enriched from blood (not recorded which). These receptors were collected from a man in his forties or fifties who had recovered from COVID-19.

This clone was counted between two and nine times. The V gene is TRBV2, the J gene TRBJ1-4, with TRBD1 as a possible D gene (6 bases). Deletions cut 3 bases from V and 3 bases from J, with 14 bases between. This CDR3 region has 16 residues. The V gene's germline CDR1 is SNHLY and CDR2 FYNNEI. DNA of the CDR3: TGTGCCAGCAGTGATTTGACATGGACAGCTAATGAAAAACTGTTTTTT. Its protein product is CASSDLTWTANEKLFF. Filled out from reference TRBV2 and TRBJ1-4, the complete variable domain reads EPEVTQTPSHQVTQMGQEVILRCVPISNHLYFYWYRQILGQKVEFLVSFYNNEISEKSEIFDDQFSVERPDGSNFTLKIRSTKLEDSAMYFCASSDLTWTANEKLFFGSGTQLSVL.

DNA for the CDR3: TGCAGCGTTGTAGGGGGCGAGCAGTACTTC. Translating it yields CSVVGGEQYF. V gene TRBV29-1 combines with J gene TRBJ2-7; the D gene is possibly TRBD1 (6 bases). Trimming left V 4 bases short and J 6 bases short, with 7 bases between. Germline V gene sequence: CDR1 SQVTM, CDR2 ANQGSEA. The CDR3 sequence is 10 residues long.

The chain links TRBV5-1 to TRBJ2-3, with TRBD1 as a possible D gene (6 bases). Germline assignment: CDR1 SGHRS and CDR2 YFSETQ. Deletions cut 3 bases from V and 4 bases from J, with 15 bases between. CDR3 length: 15 residues. The CDR3 DNA reads TGCGCCAGCAGCTCTTACAGGGTGTCGGCAGATACGCAGTATTTT. Translation gives CASSSYRVSADTQYF.

This clone has just a few counts. The CDR3 region has the DNA TGCGCCAGCAGCCCTGGTTTTGGTGCCACAGACTATGGCTACACCTTC. Residues: CASSPGFGATDYGYTF. This chain joins TRBV5-1 and TRBJ1-2; the D is unclear. Trimming removed 4 bases at V and 3 bases at J, with 19 bases between. CDR1 and CDR2 from the germline V gene are SGHRS and YFSETQ. This CDR3 region has 16 residues.

V gene TRBV5-8 combines with J gene TRBJ2-1; TRBD2 aligns across 8 bases. The ends lost 0 bases at V and 7 bases at J; junction bases unmatched: 6. Germline CDR1 is SGHTS and CDR2 is YDEGEE. There are 15 residues in the CDR3. The CDR3 region has the DNA TGTGCCAGCAGCTTGGTGGCGGGACTAGAAAATGAGCAGTTCTTC. It specifies CASSLVAGLENEQFF. Filled out from reference TRBV5-8 and TRBJ2-1, the complete variable domain reads EAGVTQSPTHLIKTRGQQATLRCSPISGHTSVYWYQQALGLGLQFLLWYDEGEERNRGNFPPRFSGRQFPNYSSELNVNALELEDSALYLCASSLVAGLENEQFFGPGTRLTVL.

This chain uses TRBV9 with TRBJ2-7; 9 nucleotides match TRBD2. The CDR3 loop spans 16 amino acids. Germline CDR1 reads SGDLS; CDR2 reads YYNGEE. The junction had 14 bases not matched to a gene; V was cut back by 3 bases and J by 7 bases. For the CDR3, the DNA is TGTGCCAGCAGCGGCCACAGCGGGGGGTCTGTTTTTGAGCAGTACTTC. It encodes CASSGHSGGSVFEQYF.

V and J are TRBV5-1 and TRBJ2-6; 14 bases are a match to TRBD2. This CDR3 has 19 residues. In germline, CDR1 is SGHRS, CDR2 YFSETQ. The J segment lost 2 bases and the V segment lost 2 bases, leaving 6 bases of the junction unmatched. As DNA, the CDR3 is TGCGCCAGCAGCTTAACGGGACTAGCGGGGGAGGCTGGGGCCAACGTCCTGACTTTC. Translated: CASSLTGLAGEAGANVLTF.

The J gene is TRBJ2-3, the V gene TRBV6-2 or TRBV6-3; 12 bases are a match to TRBD2. The ends lost 3 bases at V and 4 bases at J; junction bases unmatched: 17. Germline V gene data show CDR1 as MNHEY and CDR2 as SVGEGT. The CDR3 runs to 20 residues. The CDR3 here is CASSYNGASGGADQADTQYF. CDR3 nucleotides: TGTGCCAGCAGTTATAATGGCGCTAGCGGGGGGGCCGATCAAGCAGATACGCAGTATTTT.

V and J are TRBV5-1 and TRBJ1-2, with TRBD1 matching 8 bases. The CDR3 spans 13 residues. With V trimmed by 0 bases and J by 8 bases, 3 bases remained unmatched. Germline V gene sequence: CDR1 SGHRS, CDR2 YFSETQ. In DNA form, the CDR3 reads TGCGCCAGCAGCTTGGCAGGGGGCGAGGGCTACACCTTC. This encodes CASSLAGGEGYTF.

The chain couples TRBV10-3 to TRBJ1-4, with TRBD1 identical over 8 bases. The CDR3 extends over 14 amino acids. The germline V gene has CDR1 ENHRY and CDR2 SYGVKD. With V trimmed by 4 bases and J by 7 bases, 5 bases remained unmatched. The CDR3 sequence: CAISVDRGFEKLFF. The CDR3 nucleotides are TGTGCCATCAGTGTCGACAGGGGATTTGAAAAACTGTTTTTT.

A single count supports this clone. The rearrangement links TRBV7-8 to TRBJ1-2, with a weak D call TRBD1 (5 bases). Trimming left V 5 bases short and J 0 bases short, with 16 bases between. Looked up from germline, CDR1 is SGHVS and CDR2 is FQNEAQ. This CDR3 has 16 amino acids. The CDR3 nucleotides read TGTGCCAGCAGCCGCCTGACTGACAGACCTAACTATGGCTACACCTTC. Translated: CASSRLTDRPNYGYTF.

The V and J genes are TRBV15 and TRBJ1-4; D unresolved. Germline V gene data show CDR1 as LNHNV and CDR2 as YYDKDF (reference sequence). The CDR3 has 15 amino acids. V was trimmed by 0 bases and J by 3 bases, leaving 8 bases between them. This chain's CDR3 is CATSREGGSNEKLFF. The DNA for the CDR3 is TGTGCCACCAGCAGAGAAGGAGGGTCTAATGAAAAACTGTTTTTT.

The V gene is TRBV13, the J gene TRBJ1-5; TRBD1 matches at 8 bases. J was trimmed by 4 bases and V by 2 bases; bases with no gene match: 7. Germline lookup yields CDR1 PRHDT and CDR2 FYEKMQ (reference sequence). This CDR3 is 16 amino acids long. The CDR3 DNA reads as TGTGCCAGCAGCTTAATTTGGGACAGGACTAATCAGCCCCAGCATTTT. This encodes CASSLIWDRTNQPQHF.

The rearrangement links TRBV28 to TRBJ2-1; 7 nucleotides line up with TRBD1. Looked up from germline, CDR1 is MDHEN and CDR2 is SYDVKM. J was trimmed by 6 bases and V by 4 bases; bases with no gene match: 18. The CDR3 spans 18 residues. The CDR3 region is CASSSGLITGAKGNEQFF. The CDR3 bases are TGTGCCAGCAGTTCCGGTCTTATAACAGGGGCGAAGGGCAATGAGCAGTTCTTC.

The chain recombines TRBV30 with TRBJ1-4; tentative D call: TRBD1 (5 bases). This CDR3 has 15 residues. Germline-derived CDR1 and CDR2 are GTSNPN and SVGIG (reference sequence). The V end was cut by 0 bases, the J end by 4 bases, with 12 bases between. CDR3 region: CAWSVQQGLNEKLFF. The CDR3 bases are TGTGCCTGGAGTGTACAGCAGGGACTTAATGAAAAACTGTTTTTT.

This chain links TRBV4-1 with TRBJ1-5, with D possibly being TRBD1 (6 bases). Between the trimmed V and J ends, which lost 5 bases and 2 bases, there was a span of 16 bases. Germline lookup yields CDR1 MGHRA and CDR2 YSYEKL. This CDR3 contains 16 residues. CDR3 nucleotide sequence: TGCGCCAGCAGCTGGACAGAGCGGGGAGGCAATCAGCCCCAGCATTTT. This translates into CASSWTERGGNQPQHF.

The genes are TRBV29-1 and TRBJ2-7, with a possible D match to TRBD2 (6 bases). The germline V gene has CDR1 SQVTM and CDR2 ANQGSEA. The CDR3 is made up of 13 amino acids. The germline V and J ends were trimmed by 3 bases and 7 bases, with 16 bases remaining between them. The DNA of the CDR3 is TGCAGCGTTGAGCGGGGCCAACGTTCTGAGCAGTACTTC. It translates to CSVERGQRSEQYF.